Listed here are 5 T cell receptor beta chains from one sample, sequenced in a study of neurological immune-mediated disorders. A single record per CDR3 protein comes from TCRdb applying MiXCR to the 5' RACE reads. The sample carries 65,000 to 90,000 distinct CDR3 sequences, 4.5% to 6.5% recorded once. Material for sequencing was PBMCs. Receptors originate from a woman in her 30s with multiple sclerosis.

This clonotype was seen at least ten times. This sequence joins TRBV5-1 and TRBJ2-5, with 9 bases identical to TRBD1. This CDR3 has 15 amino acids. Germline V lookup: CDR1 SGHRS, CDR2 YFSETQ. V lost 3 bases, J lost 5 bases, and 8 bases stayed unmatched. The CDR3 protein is CASSSTGTGWETQYF. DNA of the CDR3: TGCGCCAGCAGCTCAACCGGGACAGGGTGGGAGACCCAGTACTTC.

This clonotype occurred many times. The CDR3 reads CASSYSGGGASYEQYV. The CDR3 nucleotides are TGTGCCAGCAGTTACTCGGGCGGGGGGGCCTCCTACGAGCAGTACGTC. The rearrangement links TRBV6-6 to TRBJ2-7, with 9 bases lining up with TRBD2. The germline gives CDR1 MNHNY, CDR2 SVGAGI (reference sequence). The CDR3 contains 16 residues. V lost 0 bases, J lost 0 bases, and 3 bases stayed unmatched.

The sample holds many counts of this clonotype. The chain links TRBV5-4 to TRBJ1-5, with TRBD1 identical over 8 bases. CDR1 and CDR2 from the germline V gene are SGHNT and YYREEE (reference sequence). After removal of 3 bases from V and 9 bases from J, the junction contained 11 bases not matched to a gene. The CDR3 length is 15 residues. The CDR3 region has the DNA TGTGCCAGCAGCTCGGGACAGGACCCAAATGCGCCCCAGCATTTT. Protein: CASSSGQDPNAPQHF.

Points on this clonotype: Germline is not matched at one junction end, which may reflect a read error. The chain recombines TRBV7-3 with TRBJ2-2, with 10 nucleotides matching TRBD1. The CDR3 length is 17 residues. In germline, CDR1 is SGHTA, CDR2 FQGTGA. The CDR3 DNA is TGTGCCAGCAGCCCTACGACAGGGGGCTGGAACACTGGGGAGCTGTTTTTT. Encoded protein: CASSPTTGGWNTGELFF.

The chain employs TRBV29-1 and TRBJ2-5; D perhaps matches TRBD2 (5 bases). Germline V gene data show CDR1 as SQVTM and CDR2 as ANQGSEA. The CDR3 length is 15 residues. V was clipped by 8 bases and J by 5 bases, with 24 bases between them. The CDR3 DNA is TGCAGCCCCTGCAAGGACTTCATTTCGGAGGAGACCCAGTACTTC. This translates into CSPCKDFISEETQYF.